This T cell receptor beta chain was captured by sequencing in a study of regulatory T cells in long-lasting Graves disease. Study outcomes and limitations: Persistent Graves' patients showed a TCR diversity that was lower than that of newly diagnosed ones.

Documented time point: newly diagnosed GD, antithyroid drugs for less than 3 months. RNA isolated from PBMCs was used to make the TCR library. This clonotype has ten or more counts. Antigen unknown. Germline CDR1 reads MNHEY; CDR2 reads SVGAGI. This CDR3 is 14 amino acids long. V dropped 2 bases and J dropped 0 bases, with 8 bases sitting between them. Construction of TCR beta libraries relied on iRepertoire HTBI primers and on Arm-PCR targeting CDR3 regions. TCRdb re-analysed the multiplex PCR reads in MiXCR, keeping a single row per CDR3 protein. The sample has roughly 610,000 distinct CDR3 sequences; less than 20% are singletons. This sample also appeared in a second study, on T cells in Graves' hyperthyroidism and ophthalmopathy.

The material sequenced was peripheral blood mononuclear cells (PBMCs), taken at new diagnosis, from a patient treated with antithyroid drugs. The source is a young woman with Graves disease. The chain uses TRBV6-5 and TRBJ2-7; a possible D gene is TRBD1 (6 bases). CDR3 residues: CASSYAGASYEQYF. CDR3 nucleotide sequence: TGTGCCAGCAGTTACGCAGGGGCCTCCTACGAGCAGTACTTC.